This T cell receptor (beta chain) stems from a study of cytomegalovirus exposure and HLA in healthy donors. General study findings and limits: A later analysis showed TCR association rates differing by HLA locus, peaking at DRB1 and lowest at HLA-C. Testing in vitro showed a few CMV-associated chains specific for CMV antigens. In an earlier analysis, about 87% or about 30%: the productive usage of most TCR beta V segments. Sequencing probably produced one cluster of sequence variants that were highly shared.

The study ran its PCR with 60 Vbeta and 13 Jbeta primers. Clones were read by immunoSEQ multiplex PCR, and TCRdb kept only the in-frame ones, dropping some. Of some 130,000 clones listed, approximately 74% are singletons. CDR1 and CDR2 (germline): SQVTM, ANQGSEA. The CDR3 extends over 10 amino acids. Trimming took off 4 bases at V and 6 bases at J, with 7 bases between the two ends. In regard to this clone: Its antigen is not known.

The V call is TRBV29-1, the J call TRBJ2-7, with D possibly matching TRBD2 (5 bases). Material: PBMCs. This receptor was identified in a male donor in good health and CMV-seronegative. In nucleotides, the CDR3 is TGCAGCGTTGGAGGGCCCGAGCAGTACTTC. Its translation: CSVGGPEQYF.